This TCR beta chain was retrieved from a study of T-cell memory formation after mild COVID-19. Whole-study findings and limits: Clones that contracted from day 15 to 85 had balanced CD4/CD8; later expanders were CD4+ biased.

The germline V and J ends were trimmed by 7 bases and 4 bases, with 17 bases remaining between them. Germline lookup yields CDR1 ENHRY and CDR2 SYGVKD. The CDR3 has 15 residues. This clonotype was found a few times. The antigen remains undetermined. One entry per CDR3 protein, called by TCRdb with MiXCR from the 5' RACE reads. Among 35,000 to 45,000 distinct CDR3 sequences listed, approximately 7% were seen once. The sample comprised PBMCs or a T cell subset sorted from them (not recorded which). The source is a man younger than 35 who had mild COVID-19 (a few samples of this study predate the infection). Cell type and time point are not known. V gene TRBV10-3 combines with J gene TRBJ2-1; D might be TRBD1 or TRBD2, each matching 6 bases. CDR3 residues: CAIKGGLISYNEQFF. CDR3 nucleotide sequence: TGTGCCATCAAAGGGGGACTGATAAGTTACAATGAGCAGTTCTTC.